The clone carrying this T cell receptor beta chain appeared a few times. This sample is drawn from a study of T cell changes during pregnancy in multiple sclerosis. Repertoires were generated with immunoSEQ multiplex PCR, while TCRdb's copy carries only in-frame clones and drops some. The table has 15,000 to 20,000 clones, around 87% seen once. Germline V gives CDR1 LGHNA, CDR2 YNFKEQ. The CDR3 covers 15 residues. Between the trimmed V and J ends, which lost 0 bases and 0 bases, there was a span of 9 bases. V and J are TRBV4-2 and TRBJ2-7; possibly TRBD2 for D (6 bases). The specimen comprised CD8+ T cells from peripheral blood mononuclear cells, sampled in the third trimester of pregnancy. This TCR was recovered from a female donor in good health, enrolled as a control in a pregnancy study. The CDR3 protein is CASSQESTSSYEQYF. The CDR3 DNA reads as TGTGCCAGCAGCCAAGAGTCGACTAGCTCCTACGAGCAGTACTTC.